This entry lists 26 T cell receptor beta chains sequenced from one sample in a study of blood T cell repertoires in COVID-19. The repertoire was sequenced with immunoSEQ multiplex PCR; TCRdb's copy has only in-frame clones and lacks some. The sample holds about 380,000 clones; approximately 90% are singletons and the top ten take 1.2%. Material for sequencing was PBMCs or T cells enriched from blood (not recorded which). These receptors all stem from a young woman who had recovered from COVID-19.

V usage is TRBV18 and J usage is TRBJ1-4, with D perhaps TRBD1 (6 bases). The CDR3 is 16 amino acids. The germline gives CDR1 KGHSH, CDR2 LQKENI. The V end was cut by 5 bases, the J end by 8 bases, with 21 bases between. The CDR3 DNA sequence: TGTGCCAGCTCATCACGCCCAGGGGTAGTAGAGGAAAAACTGTTTTTT. The encoded protein is CASSSRPGVVEEKLFF. The full variable domain, its missing parts supplied by reference TRBV18 and TRBJ1-4, is NAGVMQNPRHLVRRRGQEARLRCSPMKGHSHVYWYRQLPEEGLKFMVYLQKENIIDESGMPKERFSAEFPKEGPSILRIQQVVRGDSAAYFCASSSRPGVVEEKLFFGSGTQLSVL.

The rearrangement links TRBV7-3 to TRBJ2-5, with D perhaps TRBD2 (5 bases). The CDR3 consists of 15 residues. Per the germline V gene, CDR1 is SGHTA and CDR2 is FQGTGA. With 5 bases removed from V and 1 base from J, the gap between germline ends came to 14 bases. The CDR3 nucleotides are TGTGCCAGCAGCGCTGCGGGCTCAATCCAAGAGACCCAGTACTTC. It translates to CASSAAGSIQETQYF.

The chain employs TRBV7-9 and TRBJ2-3; 7 bases fit TRBD1. V shed 5 bases, J shed 2 bases, and the junction held 7 bases outside the gene matches. This CDR3 is 15 amino acids long. Germline V gives CDR1 SEHNR, CDR2 FQNEAQ (reference sequence). As DNA, the CDR3 is TGTGCCAGCAGCCACGCAGGGGGATACACAGATACGCAGTATTTT. Translation: CASSHAGGYTDTQYF.

The chain recombines TRBV5-1 with TRBJ1-5; D might be TRBD1 (6 bases). CDR3 length: 16 amino acids. Trimming left V 4 bases short and J 0 bases short, with 14 bases between. Germline CDR1 and CDR2: SGHRS and YFSETQ. The CDR3: CASSREGGSSNQPQHF. The CDR3 region has the DNA TGCGCCAGCAGCCGGGAGGGGGGAAGTAGCAATCAGCCCCAGCATTTT.

The chain carries TRBV5-4 and TRBJ2-7; D might be TRBD2 (5 bases). Germline values: CDR1 SGHNT, CDR2 YYREEE (reference sequence). The V end was cut by 0 bases, the J end by 0 bases, with 10 bases between. The CDR3 sequence is 15 residues long. In DNA, the CDR3 is TGTGCCAGCAGCTTGGGTGTGGGAGACTCCTACGAGCAGTACTTC. Protein product: CASSLGVGDSYEQYF.

Points on this clone: Germline is not matched at one junction end, which may reflect a read error. This chain uses TRBV7-7 with TRBJ2-5, with 7 bases fitting TRBD2. Germline V CDR1 and CDR2: SSHAT, FNYEAQ (reference sequence). The CDR3 consists of 14 residues. The CDR3 here is CASSFRLAQETQYF. The CDR3 bases are TGTGCTAGCAGCTTCCGACTAGCCCAAGAGACCCAGTACTTC.

V is TRBV2 and J is TRBJ2-7; the match to TRBD1 covers 9 bases. The CDR3 extends over 17 amino acids. J gave up 5 bases and V 4 bases, and 15 bases lay outside the gene matches. Germline CDR1 reads SNHLY; CDR2 reads FYNNEI. The CDR3 DNA reads as TGTGCCAGCAGTGTCCACGGACAGGGGAAAAGAGTAAACGAGCAGTACTTC. It codes for CASSVHGQGKRVNEQYF.

This clone was detected once. The genes are TRBV6-2 or TRBV6-3 and TRBJ2-5, with 7 positions matching TRBD2. Germline CDR1 MNHEY, CDR2 SVGEGT. The J segment lost 0 bases and the V segment lost 5 bases, leaving 6 bases of the junction unmatched. The CDR3 loop spans 15 amino acids. This CDR3 reads CASSPTGTNQETQYF. Written as DNA, the CDR3 is TGTGCCAGCAGTCCCACCGGGACTAACCAAGAGACCCAGTACTTC.

About this clone itself: Germline is not matched at one junction end, which may reflect a read error. V and J are TRBV6-5 and TRBJ1-2; 7 bases are a match to TRBD1. The CDR3 covers 13 residues. Germline V CDR1 and CDR2: MNHEY, SVGAGI. DNA for the CDR3: TGTGCCAGCAGTTTTCTGGGGACAGACCCTGTAGTTTTC. It codes for CASSFLGTDPVVF.

The CDR3 sequence is CASSAGGETQYF. CDR3 nucleotide sequence: TGTGCCAGCTCAGCGGGCGGGGAGACCCAGTACTTC. The chain joins TRBV18 to TRBJ2-5, with a tentative D call TRBD2 (5 bases). Trimming took 5 bases from V and 5 from J, leaving 9 bases between them. CDR1 and CDR2 (germline): KGHSH, LQKENI. The CDR3 length is 12 residues.

The CDR3 region is CASSPDSEAAKNIQYF. CDR3 bases: TGTGCCAGCAGCCCGGACAGCGAGGCCGCCAAAAACATTCAGTACTTC. V usage is TRBV7-2 and J usage is TRBJ2-4, with D tentatively TRBD1 (6 bases). The CDR3 extends over 16 amino acids. V gave up 5 bases and J gave up 1 base, with 15 bases separating them. Germline lookup yields CDR1 SGHTA and CDR2 FQGNSA.

V gene TRBV27 combines with J gene TRBJ2-4; TRBD2 matches at 9 bases. Germline V gene data show CDR1 as MNHEY and CDR2 as SMNVEV (reference sequence). The length of the CDR3 is 20 residues. V lost 5 bases, J lost 1 base, and 18 bases stayed unmatched. CDR3 sequence (DNA): TGTGCCAGCAGTACCCTCAGATTGCGGGGGGGCCATGGGGCCAAAAACATTCAGTACTTC. Its protein is CASSTLRLRGGHGAKNIQYF.

The V and J genes are TRBV18 and TRBJ2-7; 11 nucleotides align to TRBD1. V shed 3 bases and J 4 bases; nucleotides not matched to a gene: 2. The CDR3 is made up of 14 amino acids. Germline V gene lookup returns CDR1 KGHSH and CDR2 LQKENI. The CDR3 DNA follows: TGTGCCAGCTCACCCGGGACAGGGGGATACGAGCAGTACTTC. As protein: CASSPGTGGYEQYF.

The V and J genes are TRBV18 and TRBJ2-5; 7 bases line up with TRBD2. Germline V gives CDR1 KGHSH, CDR2 LQKENI. The CDR3 runs to 14 residues. Trimming removed 2 bases from V and 1 base from J; junction bases left unmatched: 1. The CDR3: CASSPSGGQETQYF. For the CDR3, the DNA is TGTGCCAGCTCACCATCGGGGGGCCAAGAGACCCAGTACTTC.

The J gene is TRBJ2-1, the V gene TRBV4-3, with 15 positions matching TRBD2. The CDR3 runs 17 residues. Germline CDR1 is LGHNA and CDR2 is YSLEER. Trimming removed 4 bases from V and 1 base from J; junction bases left unmatched: 2. In DNA form, the CDR3 reads TGCGCCAGCAGCCCGGGACTAGCGGGGGGATCCTACAATGAGCAGTTCTTC. Protein: CASSPGLAGGSYNEQFF.

The sample holds a few counts of this clone. V usage is TRBV30 and J usage is TRBJ1-3, with D maybe TRBD1 (6 bases). Trimming removed 3 bases at V and 0 bases at J, with 12 bases between. This CDR3 has 15 residues. The germline V gene encodes CDR1 GTSNPN and CDR2 SVGIG (reference sequence). The CDR3 region is CAWSGTQFSGNTIYF. CDR3 nucleotide sequence: TGTGCCTGGAGCGGGACACAGTTCTCTGGAAACACCATATATTTT. The variable domain in full, with the rest retrieved from reference TRBV30 and TRBJ1-3, is SQTIHQWPATLVQPVGSPLSLECTVEGTSNPNLYWYRQAAGRGLQLLFYSVGIGQISSEVPQNLSASRPQDRQFILSSKKLLLSDSGFYLCAWSGTQFSGNTIYFGEGSWLTVV.

The chain couples TRBV30 to TRBJ1-6; 8 bases map to TRBD1. After removal of 8 bases from V and 7 bases from J, the junction contained 7 bases not matched to a gene. The V gene's germline CDR1 is GTSNPN and CDR2 SVGIG (reference sequence). The CDR3 consists of 13 residues. CDR3 nucleotide sequence: TGTGCCCAGGACAGGGCGGGGAATTCACCCCTCCACTTT. It codes for CAQDRAGNSPLHF.

The genes are TRBV3-1 (or the pseudogene TRBV3-2) and TRBJ1-2; 8 bases are shared with TRBD1. The trim removed 3 bases at V and 7 bases at J, leaving 4 bases unmatched. Looked up from germline, CDR1 is LGHDT and CDR2 is YNNKEL (reference sequence). The CDR3 is 13 residues long. The CDR3 reads CASSHADRAGYTF. In DNA form, the CDR3 reads TGTGCCAGCAGCCACGCGGACAGGGCTGGCTACACCTTC.

The chain links TRBV27 to TRBJ1-5, with TRBD1 matching over 7 bases. V dropped 5 bases and J dropped 0; count of bases not matched to a gene: 4. This CDR3 is 15 amino acids long. Looked up from germline, CDR1 is MNHEY and CDR2 is SMNVEV (reference sequence). The CDR3 DNA follows: TGTGCCAGCAGTGCCGGGACAGTTAGCAATCAGCCCCAGCATTTT. Its translation is CASSAGTVSNQPQHF.

This clone has just one count. Here the CDR3 DNA reads TGTGCCAGCAGTTCTTCAGGGGGTGGGTATGGCTACACCTTC. Translating it yields CASSSSGGGYGYTF. This chain joins TRBV27 and TRBJ1-2; TRBD1 matches at 7 bases. Per germline, CDR1 MNHEY and CDR2 SMNVEV (reference sequence). V lost 4 bases to trimming and J lost 5 bases; unmatched junction nucleotides: 7. This CDR3 region has 14 residues.

The V gene is TRBV27, the J gene TRBJ2-5; 10 nucleotides match TRBD2. The germline V gene has CDR1 MNHEY and CDR2 SMNVEV (reference sequence). Trimming took 2 bases from V and 6 from J; bases not matched to a gene: 3. There are 14 residues in the CDR3. The CDR3 is CASSLTSGVKTQYF. CDR3 nucleotide sequence: TGTGCCAGCAGTTTAACTAGCGGGGTTAAGACCCAGTACTTC.

CDR3 nucleotide sequence: TGTGCCAGCAGTCTGAAAGGGACAGGACCCCCAAGCGGCGGCTACACCTTC. Translation gives CASSLKGTGPPSGGYTF. The chain combines TRBV6-6 with TRBJ1-2, with 8 bases identical to TRBD1. CDR1 MNHNY and CDR2 SVGAGI come from the germline V gene (reference sequence). CDR3 length equals 17 residues. V was clipped by 5 bases and J by 8 bases; unmatched bases: 19.

The chain is built from TRBV2 and TRBJ2-1; D possibly corresponds to TRBD2 (7 bases). The length of the CDR3 is 15 residues. The V gene lost 3 bases and the J gene lost 8 bases, with 17 bases spanning the gap. Germline-derived CDR1 and CDR2 are SNHLY and FYNNEI. The CDR3 here is CASSEAGALYDEQFF. CDR3 DNA: TGTGCCAGCAGTGAGGCGGGGGCCCTTTACGATGAGCAGTTCTTC.

The chain employs TRBV5-4 and TRBJ2-3; 9 bases align to TRBD1. The ends lost 4 bases at V and 2 bases at J; junction bases unmatched: 5. This CDR3 comprises 15 residues. Germline CDR1 is SGHNT and CDR2 is YYREEE (reference sequence). CDR3 in amino acids: CASSLGTGHTDTQYF. The DNA of the CDR3 is TGTGCCAGCAGCCTGGGGACAGGGCACACAGATACGCAGTATTTT. Supplemented by reference TRBV5-4 and TRBJ2-3, the full variable domain reads ETGVTQSPTHLIKTRGQQVTLRCSSQSGHNTVSWYQQALGQGPQFIFQYYREEENGRGNFPPRFSGLQFPNYSSELNVNALELDDSALYLCASSLGTGHTDTQYFGPGTRLTVL.

This clone was recorded once. The J gene is TRBJ2-7, the V gene TRBV3-1 (or the pseudogene TRBV3-2), with 9 positions matching TRBD2. Germline V gene lookup returns CDR1 LGHDT and CDR2 YNNKEL (reference sequence). CDR3 size: 15 residues. V gave up 4 bases and J gave up 2 bases; unmatched junction bases: 6. Written as DNA, the CDR3 is TGTGCCAGCAGCCCCGGGGCGGGGGGGACCTACGAGCAGTACTTC. Amino acids: CASSPGAGGTYEQYF.

The chain couples TRBV7-9 to TRBJ2-1; 9 bases are shared with TRBD2. In germline, CDR1 is SEHNR, CDR2 FQNEAQ (reference sequence). V lost 3 bases, J lost 5 bases, and 5 bases stayed unmatched. This CDR3 comprises 15 residues. CDR3 bases: TGTGCCAGCAGCTTCCCTGCGGGGGGGAACAATGAGCAGTTCTTC. Residues: CASSFPAGGNNEQFF.